This record concerns one T cell receptor beta chain sequence. Its target is not known. The data originate from a study of vaccination and CD4 T cells after COVID-19. The study's findings and limits: Vaccine-specific clones numbering 304 of 307 showed spike mono-reactivity in convalescent patients.

Treatment in this sample: roughly nine-day PBMC culture with coronavirus spike peptide pools or control peptides (ViraFEST assay). Via ViraFEST, peptide pools expanded antigen-specific T cells before TCR sequencing. Sequencing of DNA taken from cultured CD4+ T cells relied on the Oncomine TCR Beta short-read assay. One entry per CDR3 protein, called by TCRdb with MiXCR from the PCR reads. The data contain approximately 12,000 distinct CDR3 sequences, around 80% of them singletons. The CDR3 covers 12 residues. The V end lost 3 bases, the J end lost 6 bases, and 7 bases lay between the germline ends. The chain links TRBV12-3 or TRBV12-4 to TRBJ2-3, with unresolved D. Material: CD4+ T cells from blood, cultured in vitro. The sequence derives from a human donor who had recovered from COVID-19. Here the CDR3 DNA reads TGTGCCAGCAGTTTTGGTCGGGATACGCAGTATTTT. It specifies CASSFGRDTQYF.